The clone carrying this T cell receptor beta chain was counted between two and nine times. What it recognizes is unknown. These data originate in a study of response to subunit inactivated influenza vaccine. The CDR3 consists of 15 residues. The trim removed 7 bases at V and 8 bases at J, leaving 12 bases unmatched. Germline V gene data show CDR1 as SQVTM and CDR2 as ANQGSEA. TCRdb analysed the RT-PCR reads with MiXCR anew, one entry per CDR3 protein. This table holds 800,000 or so distinct CDR3 sequences, 21% found once. The study's findings and limits: A suggestion made by the authors is that each seasonal influenza vaccination recruits few new T cells.

V is TRBV29-1 and J is TRBJ2-1; 12 bases align to TRBD2. The source was PBMCs from blood, collected 5 days after vaccination. The clonotype comes from a man in his fifties who received an inactivated influenza vaccine. CDR3 DNA sequence: TGCAGCGGATCCGAGACTAGCGGGAGTGGCGATGAGCAGTTCTTC. The encoded protein is CSGSETSGSGDEQFF.